The rows below give T cell receptor beta chains drawn from one sample of a study of T cells after yellow fever vaccination. TCRdb recomputed calls from the 5' RACE reads with MiXCR, one row per CDR3 protein. The repertoire holds under 600,000 distinct CDR3 sequences, with approximately 12% as singletons. Sequencing was performed on PBMCs, taken on the day of the yellow fever booster vaccination. These receptors came from a man aged 25 to 45 who received the YFV17D yellow fever vaccine. Both conserved end residues are part of each CDR3. D genes are given only for firm matches. Clone size is stated in some rows and not others, as once, few, many or a class when expanded.

j_gene	d_gene	v_gene	abundance	CDR3nt	CDR3aa
TRBJ2-5	TRBD1	TRBV12-3/TRBV12-4	few	TGTGCCACTAGGACAGGGTCAGAAGAGACCCAGTACTTC	CATRTGSEETQYF
TRBJ2-7	.	TRBV7-2	many	TGTGCCAGCAGCTCCCAGTCCTTTTCCGAGCAGTACTTC	CASSSQSFSEQYF
TRBJ2-3	.	TRBV7-7	.	TGTGCTAGCAGCCCCATGCGACTGGGGGCAGCGGATACGCAGTATTTT	CASSPMRLGAADTQYF
TRBJ2-3	.	TRBV7-2	.	TGTGCCAGCACCCCTGGGGGAGGTGGGCAGTATTTT	CASTPGGGGQYF
TRBJ1-1	.	TRBV6-1	few	TGTGCCAGCACCCCACCCGACTTGAACACTGAAGCTTTCTTT	CASTPPDLNTEAFF
TRBJ2-7	TRBD2	TRBV29-1	few	TGCAGCGTTGAAGACCCAGGGGGTAGCGGGAGATCATACGAGCAGTACTTC	CSVEDPGGSGRSYEQYF
TRBJ2-4	.	TRBV28	few	TGTGCCAGCAGTTCCAGGGGGGGGGCGGCCAAAAACATTCAGTACTTC	CASSSRGGAAKNIQYF
TRBJ2-1	.	TRBV11-2	.	TGTGCCAGCACTACTCAGAGGGAGGGGGCTGGGAATGAGCAGTTCTTC	CASTTQREGAGNEQFF
TRBJ2-1	.	TRBV28	.	TGTGCCAGCAGTGGGGGGACTCCCGAGTCCTACAATGAGCAGTTCTTC	CASSGGTPESYNEQFF
TRBJ2-5	.	TRBV29-1	few	TGCAGCGTGAACCCGGTAGAGCAAGAGACCCAGTACTTC	CSVNPVEQETQYF
TRBJ2-1	TRBD2	TRBV28	.	TGTGCCAGCAGTTTATCTAGCGGGAGAAGAAATGAGCAGTTCTTC	CASSLSSGRRNEQFF
TRBJ1-4	TRBD1	TRBV7-2	.	TGTGCCAGCGGCGGACAGGGTTATAATGAAAAACTGTTTTTT	CASGGQGYNEKLFF
TRBJ1-5	.	TRBV18	.	TGTGCCAGCTCTCGATCCGAAGTCGCGCCCCAGCATTTT	CASSRSEVAPQHF
TRBJ2-7	TRBD1	TRBV11-2	few	TGTGCCAGCAGCTCAGCCCCCGGGACAGGGGACGAGCAGTACTTC	CASSSAPGTGDEQYF
TRBJ2-5	.	TRBV19	many	TGTGCCAGTACTGACAGGCGAGAGACCCAGTACTTC	CASTDRRETQYF
TRBJ1-2	.	TRBV3-1	few	TGTGCCAGCAGCCAGGCCCGTAGCTACACCTTC	CASSQARSYTF
TRBJ2-2	.	TRBV29-1	.	TGCAGCGTTGGAGGGCCGTCCGGGGAGCTGTTTTTT	CSVGGPSGELFF
TRBJ2-1	.	TRBV21-1	.	TGTGCCAGCAGCAATAAGTCGGCACAGGAGGGTAAAAACAATGAGCAGTTCTTC	CASSNKSAQEGKNNEQFF
TRBJ2-1	.	TRBV6-2/TRBV6-3	few	TGTGCCAGCAGTCCAGGGGGAGCGGGATACTTGGTGGAGCAGTTCTTC	CASSPGGAGYLVEQFF
TRBJ2-2	TRBD2	TRBV18	few	TGTGCCAGCTCGCACAAGACTAGCGGGAGCAGCACCGGGGAGCTGTTTTTT	CASSHKTSGSSTGELFF
TRBJ2-1	TRBD2	TRBV27	few	TGTGCCAGCAGTCCGACGGGACTAGTCTACAATGAGCAGTTCTTC	CASSPTGLVYNEQFF
TRBJ2-3	.	TRBV6-5	.	TGTGCCACCTACGGGAGCCCAGATACGCAGTATTTT	CATYGSPDTQYF
TRBJ1-1	.	TRBV19	few	TGTGCCAGTAGGAGCAGGGGACAAAACACTGAAGCTTTCTTT	CASRSRGQNTEAFF